The next 21 T cell receptor beta chains were all read from a single sample in a study of sequential checkpoint blockade in melanoma. This sample's treatment: randomized to nivolumab then ipilimumab (arm A) or the reverse (arm B). Generated by immunoSEQ multiplex PCR, the TCRdb table keeps only in-frame clones and is missing some. Of just over 15,000 clones in the sample, over 60% were seen once. The sample in question was CD8+ T cells sorted from blood (inferred from file names), obtained from a patient given nivolumab and ipilimumab in sequence. The receptors originated from a human donor with melanoma.

This chain joins TRBV6-6 and TRBJ1-5; D possibly corresponds to TRBD1 (5 bases). CDR1 MNHNY and CDR2 SVGAGI come from the germline V gene (reference sequence). The CDR3 is made up of 15 amino acids. The V end was cut by 6 bases, the J end by 7 bases, with 19 bases between. For the CDR3, the DNA is TGTGCCAGCAGACCCTCAGGGTTTAAGCAGCAGCCCCAGCATTTT. The encoded protein is CASRPSGFKQQPQHF.

This rearrangement joins TRBV9 to TRBJ2-1; TRBD2 is a possible D gene (7 bases). The CDR3 extends over 15 amino acids. CDR1 and CDR2 from the germline V gene are SGDLS and YYNGEE. Trimming stripped 3 bases from V and 0 bases from J, with 10 bases between. CDR3 protein: CASSAGGPSYNEQFF. For the CDR3, the DNA is TGTGCCAGCAGCGCCGGGGGGCCCTCCTACAATGAGCAGTTCTTC.

On this clone itself: The junction differs from germline at one of its ends, possibly a read error. At the DNA level, this CDR3 is encoded by other sequences in the same sample as well. The chain has TRBV5-4 and TRBJ2-7; 8 nucleotides line up with TRBD1. The CDR3 loop spans 13 amino acids. CDR1 SGHNT and CDR2 YYREEE come from the germline V gene (reference sequence). The CDR3 sequence is CASSLGQGNEQYF. CDR3 coding DNA: TGCGCCAGCAGCTTAGGACAGGGAAACGAGCAGTACTTC. Using reference TRBV5-4 and TRBJ2-7 for the parts outside the CDR3, the full variable domain is ETGVTQSPTHLIKTRGQQVTLRCSSQSGHNTVSWYQQALGQGPQFIFQYYREEENGRGNFPPRFSGLQFPNYSSELNVNALELDDSALYLCASSLGQGNEQYFGPGTRLTVT.

This clone was counted a few times. The rearrangement joins TRBV11-2 to TRBJ1-1; 8 bases are a match to TRBD1. The CDR3 is made up of 15 amino acids. The V and J ends lost 3 bases and 5 bases, in that order; junction bases with no gene match: 8. The germline CDR1 and CDR2 sequences are SGHAT and FQNNGV. The CDR3 nucleotides are TGTGCCAGCAGCTTGACTCAGGGGGCGCTTACTGAAGCTTTCTTT. It specifies CASSLTQGALTEAFF.

This sequence joins TRBV19 and TRBJ1-1; D remains ambiguous. Germline CDR1 reads LNHDA; CDR2 reads SQIVND (reference sequence). Trimming took off 0 bases at V and 0 bases at J, with 14 bases between the two ends. The CDR3 consists of 17 residues. The CDR3 here is CASSIDRVRGMNTEAFF. The DNA for the CDR3 is TGTGCCAGTAGTATAGATCGGGTACGGGGTATGAACACTGAAGCTTTCTTT. The entire variable domain, with the rest obtained from reference TRBV19 and TRBJ1-1, is as follows: DGGITQSPKYLFRKEGQNVTLSCEQNLNHDAMYWYRQDPGQGLRLIYYSQIVNDFQKGDIAEGYSVSREKKESFPLTVTSAQKNPTAFYLCASSIDRVRGMNTEAFFGQGTRLTVV.

The V and J genes are TRBV19 and TRBJ2-1; possible D gene TRBD1, 6 bases. CDR3 size: 14 residues. Trimming cost V 5 bases and J 1 base, with 9 bases left between them. Germline-derived CDR1 and CDR2 are LNHDA and SQIVND (reference sequence). The CDR3 here is CASSRDTSYNEQFF. Here the CDR3 DNA reads TGTGCCAGTAGTCGGGACACTTCCTACAATGAGCAGTTCTTC.

This clone is termed medium-sized. The J gene is TRBJ1-4, the V gene TRBV4-1; 11 nucleotides agree with TRBD1. V trimming: 3 bases; J trimming: 0 bases; junction bases outside the gene matches: 9. Germline lookup yields CDR1 MGHRA and CDR2 YSYEKL. The CDR3 runs to 19 residues. CDR3 DNA sequence: TGCGCCAGCAGCCAGATCCCGGGACAGGGGGAGTCAACTAATGAAAAACTGTTTTTT. Translation gives CASSQIPGQGESTNEKLFF.

This clone was seen only a few times. V gene TRBV7-9 combines with J gene TRBJ1-1, with D tentatively TRBD1 (5 bases). The CDR3 loop spans 13 amino acids. Looked up from germline, CDR1 is SEHNR and CDR2 is FQNEAQ (reference sequence). V gave up 1 base and J gave up 11 bases, with 14 bases separating them. The CDR3: CASSLGIGRAAFF. The CDR3 DNA reads TGTGCCAGCAGCTTAGGGATCGGCAGGGCTGCTTTCTTT.

This clone showed up just a few times. This chain connects TRBV5-6 to TRBJ1-2; TRBD1 matches 7 bases. CDR1 SGHDT and CDR2 YYEEEE come from the germline V gene. Trimming at V came to 4 bases and at J to 7 bases, leaving 10 bases not matched to a gene. This CDR3 contains 14 residues. The CDR3 DNA follows: TGTGCCAGCAGCATGGGAACAGGGGTATTTGGCTACACCTTC. Its protein is CASSMGTGVFGYTF.

J is TRBJ2-7 and V is TRBV4-3; possible D gene TRBD1, 5 bases. The CDR3 length is 14 residues. Trimming pared 3 bases from V and 5 bases from J, leaving 14 bases between. The V gene's germline CDR1 is LGHNA and CDR2 YSLEER. As DNA, the CDR3 is TGCGCCAGCAGCCAGAGTCTGTCAGGGAACGAGCAGTACTTC. This codes for CASSQSLSGNEQYF.

The chain joins TRBV15 to TRBJ2-1; D may be TRBD2 (5 bases). From germline, CDR1 is LNHNV and CDR2 YYDKDF (reference sequence). The CDR3 consists of 15 residues. With 1 base removed from V and 5 bases from J, the gap between germline ends came to 12 bases. CDR3 DNA sequence: TGTGCCACCAGCAGAGTTCGGACGGGGAACAATGAGCAGTTCTTC. It yields the protein CATSRVRTGNNEQFF.

V usage is TRBV19 and J usage is TRBJ1-1, with D uncertain. Trimming took 2 bases from V and 2 from J, leaving 6 bases between them. Germline CDR1 and CDR2: LNHDA and SQIVND (reference sequence). The length of the CDR3 is 13 residues. The chain's CDR3 is CASSISDNTEAFF. CDR3 bases: TGTGCCAGTAGTATATCAGATAACACTGAAGCTTTCTTT. The variable domain in full, with the rest retrieved from reference TRBV19 and TRBJ1-1, is DGGITQSPKYLFRKEGQNVTLSCEQNLNHDAMYWYRQDPGQGLRLIYYSQIVNDFQKGDIAEGYSVSREKKESFPLTVTSAQKNPTAFYLCASSISDNTEAFFGQGTRLTVV.

This chain links TRBV27 with TRBJ1-5; 7 bases align to TRBD1. Germline values: CDR1 MNHEY, CDR2 SMNVEV (reference sequence). This CDR3 has 19 amino acids. V shed 9 bases, J shed 5 bases, and the junction held 25 bases outside the gene matches. This CDR3 is CARSPGRLIGTENYQPQHF. CDR3 bases: TGTGCCAGATCGCCAGGCCGGCTTATAGGGACAGAAAATTATCAGCCCCAGCATTTT.

The chain couples TRBV7-8 to TRBJ2-1; D not certain. Trimming took 5 bases from V and 1 from J, leaving 3 bases between them. The germline V gene has CDR1 SGHVS and CDR2 FQNEAQ. This CDR3 is built from 12 residues. CDR3 in amino acids: CASSPSYNEQFF. The DNA for the CDR3 is TGTGCCAGCAGCCCATCCTACAATGAGCAGTTCTTC.

In DNA, the CDR3 is TGTGCCACCCTAGTTCACTACGAGCAGTACTTC. Translating it yields CATLVHYEQYF. This chain uses TRBV7-8 with TRBJ2-5; no firm D call. The J call is uncertain, as TRBJ2-7 better fits the DNA end. The germline CDR1 and CDR2 sequences are SGHVS and FQNEAQ. CDR3 size: 11 residues.

The chain recombines TRBV7-9 with TRBJ2-1, with TRBD1 identical over 10 bases. V was clipped by 0 bases and J by 8 bases; unmatched bases: 4. There are 15 residues in the CDR3. Per the germline V gene, CDR1 is SEHNR and CDR2 is FQNEAQ (reference sequence). CDR3 residues: CASSLAGTGVHEQFF. The DNA for the CDR3 is TGTGCCAGCAGCTTAGCGGGGACAGGGGTCCATGAGCAGTTCTTC.

V and J are TRBV5-6 and TRBJ2-5, with 7 bases identical to TRBD2. V lost 4 bases, J lost 1 base, and 7 bases stayed unmatched. CDR1 and CDR2 (germline): SGHDT, YYEEEE. The CDR3 runs to 15 residues. The CDR3: CASSGLVGVQETQYF. For the CDR3, the DNA is TGTGCCAGCAGCGGACTAGTTGGCGTCCAAGAGACCCAGTACTTC. Using reference TRBV5-6 and TRBJ2-5 for the parts outside the CDR3, the full variable domain is DAGVTQSPTHLIKTRGQQVTLRCSPKSGHDTVSWYQQALGQGPQFIFQYYEEEERQRGNFPDRFSGHQFPNYSSELNVNALLLGDSALYLCASSGLVGVQETQYFGPGTRLLVL.

This clone was counted a few times. The V gene is TRBV2, the J gene TRBJ1-2; TRBD1 matches at 8 bases. V was pared by 5 bases and J by 0 bases, with 2 bases of the junction left unmatched. The CDR3 covers 14 residues. Germline assignment: CDR1 SNHLY and CDR2 FYNNEI. The CDR3 nucleotides are TGTGCCAGCAGTTTACAGGGGGCTAACTATGGCTACACCTTC. Translating gives CASSLQGANYGYTF. The whole variable domain, filled in from reference TRBV2 and TRBJ1-2, reads EPEVTQTPSHQVTQMGQEVILRCVPISNHLYFYWYRQILGQKVEFLVSFYNNEISEKSEIFDDQFSVERPDGSNFTLKIRSTKLEDSAMYFCASSLQGANYGYTFGSGTRLTVV.

This clone occurred a few times. V is TRBV4-1 and J is TRBJ2-1, with 12 nucleotides matching TRBD2. Trimming cost V 0 bases and J 8 bases; bases outside gene matches: 11. This CDR3 comprises 18 residues. The germline V gene encodes CDR1 MGHRA and CDR2 YSYEKL. The DNA for the CDR3 is TGCGCCAGCAGCCAAGAGTACCTAGCGGGGGGGCCGATGGATGAGCAGTTCTTC. Encoded protein: CASSQEYLAGGPMDEQFF.

This rearrangement joins TRBV15 to TRBJ1-2; D unclear. This CDR3 has 10 amino acids. The germline gives CDR1 LNHNV, CDR2 YYDKDF (reference sequence). V was cut by 8 bases and J by 6 bases, with 7 bases left in between. The CDR3 spells CATFANGYTF. CDR3 coding DNA: TGTGCCACCTTTGCGAATGGCTACACCTTC.

The gene calls are TRBV19 and TRBJ2-1, with TRBD2 matching 7 bases. V was pared by 3 bases and J by 4 bases, with 3 bases of the junction left unmatched. The CDR3 covers 14 residues. The germline CDR1 and CDR2 sequences are LNHDA and SQIVND (reference sequence). The DNA of the CDR3 is TGTGCCAGTAGTATTTCTAGCGGATACAATGAGCAGTTCTTC. Residues: CASSISSGYNEQFF.